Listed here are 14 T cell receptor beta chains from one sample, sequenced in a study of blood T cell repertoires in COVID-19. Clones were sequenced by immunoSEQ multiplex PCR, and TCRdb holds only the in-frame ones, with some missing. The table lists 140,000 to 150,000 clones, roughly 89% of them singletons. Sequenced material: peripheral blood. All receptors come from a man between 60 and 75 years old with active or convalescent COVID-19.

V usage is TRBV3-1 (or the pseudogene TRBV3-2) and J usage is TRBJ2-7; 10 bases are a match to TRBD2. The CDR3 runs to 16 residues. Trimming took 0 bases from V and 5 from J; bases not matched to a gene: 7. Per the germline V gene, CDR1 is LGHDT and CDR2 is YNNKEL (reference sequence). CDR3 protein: CASSQEILAGVNEQYF. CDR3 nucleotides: TGTGCCAGCAGCCAAGAAATCCTAGCGGGAGTTAACGAGCAGTACTTC.

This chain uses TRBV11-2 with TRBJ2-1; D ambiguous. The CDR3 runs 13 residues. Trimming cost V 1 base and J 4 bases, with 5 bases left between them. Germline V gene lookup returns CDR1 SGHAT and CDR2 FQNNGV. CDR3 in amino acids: CASSLVHYNEQFF. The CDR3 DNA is TGTGCCAGCAGCTTAGTCCATTACAATGAGCAGTTCTTC.

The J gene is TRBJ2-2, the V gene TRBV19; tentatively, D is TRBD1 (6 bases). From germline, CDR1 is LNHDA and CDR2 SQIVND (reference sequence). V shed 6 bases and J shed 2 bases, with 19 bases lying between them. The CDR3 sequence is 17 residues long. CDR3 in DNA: TGTGCCAGTAGCCACCTAGGTACAGGGTTAAACACCGGGGAGCTGTTTTTT. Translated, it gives CASSHLGTGLNTGELFF.

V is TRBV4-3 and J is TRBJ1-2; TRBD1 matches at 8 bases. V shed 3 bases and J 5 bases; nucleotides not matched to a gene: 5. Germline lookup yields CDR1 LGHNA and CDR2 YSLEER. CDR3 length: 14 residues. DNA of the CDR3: TGCGCCAGCAGCCAGTCGGACAGGGAGTATGGCTACACCTTC. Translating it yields CASSQSDREYGYTF.

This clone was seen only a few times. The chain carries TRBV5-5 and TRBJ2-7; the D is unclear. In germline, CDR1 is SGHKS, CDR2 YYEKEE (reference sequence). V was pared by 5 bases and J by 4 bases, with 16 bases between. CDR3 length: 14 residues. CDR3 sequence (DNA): TGTGCCAGCAGTTCGGGTGGTGCTTTGTACGAGCAGTACTTC. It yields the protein CASSSGGALYEQYF.

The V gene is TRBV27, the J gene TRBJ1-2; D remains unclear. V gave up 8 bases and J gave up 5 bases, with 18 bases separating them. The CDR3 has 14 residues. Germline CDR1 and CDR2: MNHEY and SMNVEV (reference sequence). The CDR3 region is CASFATSGRYGYTF. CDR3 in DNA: TGTGCCAGCTTCGCCACCTCAGGTAGGTATGGCTACACCTTC.

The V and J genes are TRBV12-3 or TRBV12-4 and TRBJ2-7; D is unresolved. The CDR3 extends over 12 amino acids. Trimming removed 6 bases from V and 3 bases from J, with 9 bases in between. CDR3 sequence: CASRASGYEQYF. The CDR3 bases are TGTGCCAGCAGGGCATCAGGCTACGAGCAGTACTTC.

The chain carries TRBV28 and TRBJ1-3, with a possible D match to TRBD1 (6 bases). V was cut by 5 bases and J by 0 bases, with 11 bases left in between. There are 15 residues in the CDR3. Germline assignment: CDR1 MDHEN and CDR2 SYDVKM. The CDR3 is CASSPGTNSGNTIYF. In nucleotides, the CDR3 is TGTGCCAGCAGTCCTGGGACAAACTCTGGAAACACCATATATTTT.

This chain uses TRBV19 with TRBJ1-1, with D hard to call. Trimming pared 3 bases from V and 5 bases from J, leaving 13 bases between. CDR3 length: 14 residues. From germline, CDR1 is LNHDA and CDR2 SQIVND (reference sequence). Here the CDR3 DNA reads TGTGCCAGTAGTATGGGCCTTTCGAAGACTGAAGCTTTCTTT. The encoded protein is CASSMGLSKTEAFF.

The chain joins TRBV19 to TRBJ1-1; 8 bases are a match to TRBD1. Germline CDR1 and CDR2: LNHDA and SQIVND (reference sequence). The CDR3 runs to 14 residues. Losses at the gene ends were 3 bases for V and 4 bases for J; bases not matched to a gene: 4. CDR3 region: CASSINQGATEAFF. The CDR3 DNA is TGTGCCAGTAGTATCAACCAGGGGGCCACTGAAGCTTTCTTT.

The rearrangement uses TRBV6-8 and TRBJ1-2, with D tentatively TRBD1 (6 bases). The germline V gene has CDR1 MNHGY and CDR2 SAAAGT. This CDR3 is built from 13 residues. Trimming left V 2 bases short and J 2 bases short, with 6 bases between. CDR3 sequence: CASSYTGNYGYTF. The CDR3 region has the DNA TGTGCCAGCAGTTACACAGGGAACTATGGCTACACCTTC.

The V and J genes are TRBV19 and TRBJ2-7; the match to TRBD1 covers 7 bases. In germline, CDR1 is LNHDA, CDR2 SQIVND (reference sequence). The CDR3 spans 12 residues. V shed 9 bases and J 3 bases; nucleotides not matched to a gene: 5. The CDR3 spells CASNGQDYEQYF. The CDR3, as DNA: TGTGCCAGCAACGGACAGGACTACGAGCAGTACTTC.

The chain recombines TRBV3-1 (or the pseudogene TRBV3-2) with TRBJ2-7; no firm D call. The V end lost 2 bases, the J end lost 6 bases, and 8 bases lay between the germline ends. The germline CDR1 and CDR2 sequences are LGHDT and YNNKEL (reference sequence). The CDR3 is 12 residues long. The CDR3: CASSQRSLEQYF. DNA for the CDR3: TGTGCCAGCAGCCAACGGTCCCTCGAGCAGTACTTC.

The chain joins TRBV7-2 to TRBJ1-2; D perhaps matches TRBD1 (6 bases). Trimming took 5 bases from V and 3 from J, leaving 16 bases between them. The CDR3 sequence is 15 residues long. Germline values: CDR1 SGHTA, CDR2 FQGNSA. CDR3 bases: TGTGCCAGCAGCCCGAGACAGGCGCTAGACTATGGCTACACCTTC. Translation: CASSPRQALDYGYTF.